This TCR beta chain was obtained from a study of T cells after somatic rescue of genetic block. The assay was immunoSEQ multiplex PCR, and TCRdb's table has in-frame clones only and misses some. The sample includes around 67,000 clones, around 92% of them seen just once. The V segment lost 7 bases and the J segment 6 bases; nucleotides outside the gene matches: 3. The germline gives CDR1 SNHLY, CDR2 FYNNEI. CDR3 length: 11 residues. The chain combines TRBV2 with TRBJ2-7; 7 nucleotides line up with TRBD1. The sequenced material came from peripheral blood mononuclear cells (PBMCs). This clonotype was obtained from a man between 35 and 55 years old. Here the CDR3 reads CASKTGFEQYF. CDR3 sequence (DNA): TGTGCCAGCAAGACAGGGTTCGAGCAGTACTTC.